This TCR beta chain stems from a study of T cells after yellow fever vaccination (dated by TCRdb to about 2019). About the full investigation: The SMART-Seq v4 Ultra Low Input RNA kit was used to prepare libraries from fractions with low cell numbers. To track T-cell clones before and after primary and booster YFV17D yellow fever vaccination, bulk TCR alpha and beta repertoires were sequenced longitudinally. Two healthy male donors, one aged 18 to 29 and one aged 30 to 40 years, made up the cohort. Bulk PBMC replicates and cell subsets were isolated from blood drawn at multiple timepoints before and after both primary and secondary immunization. On the study overall, not on this receptor specifically: The study included only a couple of donors, which limits how far the findings can be generalized. After the booster, most of the clones that had expanded following primary vaccination were detected again (approximately 96% of CD4 and around 88% of CD8), which suggests that memory was broadly maintained. Because abundant contaminating clonotypes from the bulk population could be contained in FACS-sorted repertoires, computational filtering was required. A small share of clonotypes occurred in both CD4 and CD8 compartments, likely arising from convergent recombination. The secondary T-cell response was found to be weaker but faster than the primary response, with a peak reached on day 5 rather than on day 15.

This sample's treatment or condition label indicates: live attenuated yellow fever vaccine strain. At each blood-draw timepoint, two biological replicates of bulk PBMCs were obtained. PBMCs were isolated from peripheral blood using a standard Ficoll-Paque protocol. TriZol was used to extract RNA from bulk PBMCs, CD4 and CD8 fractions, and dextramer-positive and dextramer-negative fractions. Concerning this clonotype itself: Its antigen specificity is not known. No much larger clonotype is one base removed from it; base qualities were not supplied.

The V end loses 3 bases and the J end loses 9 bases, and a stretch of 15 bases separates them. From a lookup of the germline V gene (reference sequence), CDR1 and CDR2 are DFQATT and SNEGSKA. From the cysteine through the phenylalanine, the CDR3 covers 13 amino acids. Here the CDR3 DNA is all that survives: 39 bases in frame from base 1. The instrument was an Illumina NovaSeq 6000. TCR cDNA was synthesized by 5'RACE template switching, which introduced a universal primer site and unique molecular identifiers. Priming of cDNA synthesis was performed from both the TCR alpha and TCR beta constant segments. Libraries were amplified in two PCR steps, with sample barcodes and sequencing adapters added in the second step. Sequencing of libraries was done on Illumina HiSeq 2500 (2x100 bp) or NovaSeq (2x150 bp). As for the original processing: MIGEC was used to demultiplex reads and collapse the reads into UMI consensus sequences, and MiXCR was used for V(D)J alignment. Vaccine-responding clonotypes were defined with edgeR using replicate PBMC samples, requiring FDR below 0.01 and a log2 fold change above 5 up to day 15. Each bulk clonotype received a CD4 or CD8 identity based on whether the sequenced CD4 or CD8 repertoire contained that clonotype at higher abundance. TCRdb took the public reads, trimmed them with fastp at Q25, ran MiXCR for clone calling and kept in-frame beta chains. Each CDR3 protein appears once, grouped with its most common genes and DNA. The V and J calls were determined by TCRdb, not by the authors. This sample comprises more than 300,000 distinct CDR3 sequences, 3.5% to 4.5% of them detected only once. Clones ranked in the top ten supply approximately 19% of the sample.

This sequence was found in a young man who received the YFV17D yellow fever vaccine. Here the sequenced sample was PBMCs, taken 15 days after the yellow fever booster vaccination. The sequence links TRBV20-1 to TRBJ1-5; a tentative D call is TRBD1 (5 bases match). This receptor carries the CDR3 CSASRGRGVPQHF. Here is the DNA: TGCAGTGCTAGTCGAGGAAGAGGGGTGCCCCAGCATTTT.